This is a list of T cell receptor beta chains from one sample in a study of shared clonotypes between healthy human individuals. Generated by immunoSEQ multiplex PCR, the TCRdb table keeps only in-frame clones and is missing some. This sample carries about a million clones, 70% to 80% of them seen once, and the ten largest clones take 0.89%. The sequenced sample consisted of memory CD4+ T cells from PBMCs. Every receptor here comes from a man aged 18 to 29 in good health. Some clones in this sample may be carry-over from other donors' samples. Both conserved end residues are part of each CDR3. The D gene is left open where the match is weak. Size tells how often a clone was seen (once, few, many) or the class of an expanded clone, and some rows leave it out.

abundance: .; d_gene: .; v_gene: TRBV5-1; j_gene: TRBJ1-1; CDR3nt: TGCGCCAGCAGCTCCGGGACGGCGAACACTGAAGCTTTCTTT; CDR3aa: CASSSGTANTEAFF
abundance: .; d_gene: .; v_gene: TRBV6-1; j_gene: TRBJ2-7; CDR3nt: TGTGCCAGCACCAGAGGGGCCGCCGACTCCTACGAGCAGTACTTC; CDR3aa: CASTRGAADSYEQYF
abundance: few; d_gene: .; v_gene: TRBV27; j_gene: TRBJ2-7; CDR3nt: TGTGCCAGCAGCCCCACGCCAGGGGGGAGCTCCTACGAGCAGTACTTC; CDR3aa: CASSPTPGGSSYEQYF
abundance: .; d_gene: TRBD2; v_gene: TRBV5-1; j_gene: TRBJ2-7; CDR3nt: TGCGCCAGCAGAACCGGGACTAGCGGGACCTACGAGCAGTACTTC; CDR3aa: CASRTGTSGTYEQYF
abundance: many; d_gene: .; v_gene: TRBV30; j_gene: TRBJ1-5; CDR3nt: TGTGCCTGGAGTGTAGGGACGACTAATCAGCCCCAGCATTTT; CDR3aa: CAWSVGTTNQPQHF
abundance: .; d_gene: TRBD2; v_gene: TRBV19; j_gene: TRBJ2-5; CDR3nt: TGTGCCAGTAGTGTTAGCGGGAGGGAGACCCAGTACTTC; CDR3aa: CASSVSGRETQYF
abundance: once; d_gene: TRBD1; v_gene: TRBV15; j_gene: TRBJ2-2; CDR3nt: TGTGCCACCTCTGGGACAGGGCACACCGGGGAGCTGTTTTTT; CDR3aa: CATSGTGHTGELFF
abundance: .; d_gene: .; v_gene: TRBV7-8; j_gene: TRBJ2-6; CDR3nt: TGTGCCAGCAGCCCCCGCCTCTCTGGGGCCAACGTCCTGACTTTC; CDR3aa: CASSPRLSGANVLTF
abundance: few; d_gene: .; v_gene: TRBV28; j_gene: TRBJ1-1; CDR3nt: TGTGCCAGCACCCCCGCAGGGTCCGCCATGAACACTGAAGCTTTCTTT; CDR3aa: CASTPAGSAMNTEAFF
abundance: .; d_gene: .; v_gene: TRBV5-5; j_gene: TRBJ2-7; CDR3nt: TGTGCCAGCAGCGCTCATGGGGCTAGGTACGAGCAGTACTTC; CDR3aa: CASSAHGARYEQYF
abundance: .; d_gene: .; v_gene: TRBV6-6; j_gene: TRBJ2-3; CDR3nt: TGTGCCAGCAGTACCCGGGACTTAAGCCCCGATACGCAGTATTTT; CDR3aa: CASSTRDLSPDTQYF
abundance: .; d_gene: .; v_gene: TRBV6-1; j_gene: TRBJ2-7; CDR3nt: TGTGCCAGCAGTGAAGCTCAAAGTGTTGAGGGCCCCTACGAGCAGTACTTC; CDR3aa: CASSEAQSVEGPYEQYF
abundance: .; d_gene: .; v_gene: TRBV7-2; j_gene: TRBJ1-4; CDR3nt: TGTGCCAGCAGCTTAGGCAGGGCTGAAAAACTGTTTTTT; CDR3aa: CASSLGRAEKLFF
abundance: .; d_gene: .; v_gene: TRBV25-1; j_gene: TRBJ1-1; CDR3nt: TGTGCCAGCTCCGGACGAATCCGCACTGAAGCTTTCTTT; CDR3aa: CASSGRIRTEAFF
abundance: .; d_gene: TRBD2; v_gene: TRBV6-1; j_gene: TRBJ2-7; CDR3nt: TGTGCCAGCAGAAATACCGGGACTAGGGGCGAGCAGTACTTC; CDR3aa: CASRNTGTRGEQYF
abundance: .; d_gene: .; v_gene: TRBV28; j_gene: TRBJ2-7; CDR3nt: TGTGCCAGCAGTTTGGCCCAAAACTCCTACGAGCAGTACTTC; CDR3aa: CASSLAQNSYEQYF
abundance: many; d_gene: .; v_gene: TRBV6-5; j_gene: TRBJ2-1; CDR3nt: TGTGCCAGCAGTTACCCAGGGTCTGGGAATGAGCAGTTCTTC; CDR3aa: CASSYPGSGNEQFF
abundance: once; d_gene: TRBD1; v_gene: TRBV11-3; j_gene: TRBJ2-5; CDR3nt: TGTGCCAGCAGCCCCGGGACAGAGGAGACCCAGTACTTC; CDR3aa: CASSPGTEETQYF
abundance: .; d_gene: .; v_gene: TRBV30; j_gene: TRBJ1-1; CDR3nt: TGTGCCTGGAGTCCGTCTGAACGGGGTGAAGCTTTCTTT; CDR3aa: CAWSPSERGEAFF
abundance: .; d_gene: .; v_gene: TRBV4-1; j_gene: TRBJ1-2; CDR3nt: TGCGCCAGCAGCCAAGTAAAATATTTGGGCAAGACCAGAAACTATGGCTACACCTTC; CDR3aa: CASSQVKYLGKTRNYGYTF
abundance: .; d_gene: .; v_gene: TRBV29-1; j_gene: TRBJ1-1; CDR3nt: TGCAGCGTTGTACGGGGCAGGAACACTGAAGCTTTCTTT; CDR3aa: CSVVRGRNTEAFF
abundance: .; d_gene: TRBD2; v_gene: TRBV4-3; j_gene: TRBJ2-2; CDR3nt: TGCGCCAGCAGCCAAGATTCCCTAGCGGCCTTTTCCTTCAACACCGGGGAGCTGTTTTTT; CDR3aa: CASSQDSLAAFSFNTGELFF
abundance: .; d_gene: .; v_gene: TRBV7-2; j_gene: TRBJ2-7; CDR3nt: TGTGCCAGCAGAAAGACAGAATACGAGCAGTACTTC; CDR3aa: CASRKTEYEQYF
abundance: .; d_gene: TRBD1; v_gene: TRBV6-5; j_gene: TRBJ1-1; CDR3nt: TGTGCCAGCGGGGGACAGTTAGGTGAGACTGAAGCTTTCTTT; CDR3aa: CASGGQLGETEAFF
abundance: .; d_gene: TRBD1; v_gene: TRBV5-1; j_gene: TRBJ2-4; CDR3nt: TGCGCCAGCAGCCCCAACTCCTCACTGGGGCAGGGGGTGAGGAACATTCAGTACTTC; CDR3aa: CASSPNSSLGQGVRNIQYF
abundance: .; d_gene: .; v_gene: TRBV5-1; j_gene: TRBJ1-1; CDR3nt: TGCGCCAGCGGCACCGGGTGGAACACTGAAGCTTTCTTT; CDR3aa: CASGTGWNTEAFF
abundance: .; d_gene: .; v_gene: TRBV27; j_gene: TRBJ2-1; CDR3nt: TGTGCCAGCAGTCCCCGAGAGTGGGAAGGATCCAATGAGCAGTTCTTC; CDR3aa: CASSPREWEGSNEQFF
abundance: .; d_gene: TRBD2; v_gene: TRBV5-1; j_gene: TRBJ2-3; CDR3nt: TGCGCCAGCAGCAACCCGGGACTAGCGGGAGTACTGGCAGATACGCAGTATTTT; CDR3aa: CASSNPGLAGVLADTQYF
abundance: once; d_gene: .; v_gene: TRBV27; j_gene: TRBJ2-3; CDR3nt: TGTGCCAGCCAAATGCAGGCTGGAGATACGCAGTATTTT; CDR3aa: CASQMQAGDTQYF
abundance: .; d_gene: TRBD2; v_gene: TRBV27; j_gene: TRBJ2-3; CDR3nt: TGTGCCAGCAGTTCCCTCCTAACGGGACTAGCGGGAACAGATACGCAGTATTTT; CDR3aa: CASSSLLTGLAGTDTQYF
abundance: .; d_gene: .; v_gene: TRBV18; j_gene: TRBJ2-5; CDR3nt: TGTGCCAGCTCACCACGAGGCGTGGAGACCCAGTACTTC; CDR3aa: CASSPRGVETQYF
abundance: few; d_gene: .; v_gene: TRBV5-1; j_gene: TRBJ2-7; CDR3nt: TGCGCCAGCAGCTTGGGGGGGACTTCACCTGGATACGAGCAGTACTTC; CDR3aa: CASSLGGTSPGYEQYF
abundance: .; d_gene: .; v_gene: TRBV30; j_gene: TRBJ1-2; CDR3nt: TGTGCCTGGATACCTCACTGGGGCAGACCGAACTATGGCTACACCTTC; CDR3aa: CAWIPHWGRPNYGYTF